The 20 T cell receptor beta chains below were found in one sample sequenced in a study of spatial heterogeneity in lung cancer. TCRdb analysed the 5' RACE reads with MiXCR anew, one entry per CDR3 protein. The data hold around 48,000 distinct CDR3 sequences, with over 4.5% observed a single time. Specified time point: sample taken at primary tumor resection. Whole RNA, isolated from tumor, nontumor lung or frozen PBMC, was sequenced without prior sorting. The sequences come from PBMCs, collected at surgery. The receptors originated from a male donor with early-stage non-small cell lung cancer.

This clonotype was observed at least ten times. The chain couples TRBV19 to TRBJ2-7; 7 bases map to TRBD1. CDR1 is LNHDA, CDR2 SQIVND, per germline (reference sequence). Trimming removed 5 bases from V and 0 bases from J; junction bases left unmatched: 7. There are 15 residues in the CDR3. CDR3 bases: TGTGCCAGTAGTCCCTATGGACAGGCCTCCTACGAGCAGTACTTC. It yields the protein CASSPYGQASYEQYF.

This clonotype has a count of ten or more. The chain is built from TRBV4-3 and TRBJ2-6; D unclear. V was clipped by 0 bases and J by 1 base, with 4 bases between them. Germline CDR1 is LGHNA and CDR2 is YSLEER. The length of the CDR3 is 15 residues. The CDR3 bases are TGCGCCAGCAGCCAAGAGGGTTCTGGGGCCAACGTCCTGACTTTC. Encoded protein: CASSQEGSGANVLTF.

V is TRBV10-2 and J is TRBJ1-1; 7 bases align to TRBD1. V trimming: 0 bases; J trimming: 4 bases; junction bases outside the gene matches: 5. CDR3 length: 15 residues. Per germline, CDR1 WSHSY and CDR2 SAAADI. CDR3 nucleotide sequence: TGCGCCAGCAGTGAGTCCCCTCAGGGGGGCACTGAAGCTTTCTTT. Amino acids: CASSESPQGGTEAFF.

The V gene is TRBV18, the J gene TRBJ2-2; no reliable D call. The V end was cut by 3 bases, the J end by 2 bases, with 13 bases between. Germline V gene lookup returns CDR1 KGHSH and CDR2 LQKENI. The CDR3 sequence is 16 residues long. Here the CDR3 reads CASSPLSPRNTGELFF. The DNA for the CDR3 is TGTGCCAGCTCACCCCTTTCGCCCCGTAACACCGGGGAGCTGTTTTTT.

This clonotype was seen many times. The V gene is TRBV14, the J gene TRBJ1-1; D unresolved. Germline CDR1 and CDR2: SGHDN and FVKESK. V lost 1 base and J 5 bases, leaving 8 bases between the germline ends. The CDR3 runs to 13 residues. CDR3 nucleotides: TGTGCCAGCAGCCAAGGAGTGGAAACTGAAGCTTTCTTT. Translating gives CASSQGVETEAFF.

This clonotype has at least ten counts. The rearrangement uses TRBV6-5 and TRBJ1-5, with 7 bases fitting TRBD1. Germline V gene data show CDR1 as MNHEY and CDR2 as SVGAGI. The CDR3 is 14 amino acids. V lost 5 bases and J lost 5; bases outside the gene matches: 6. The CDR3 is CASSPQGPYQPQHF. CDR3 DNA: TGTGCCAGCAGTCCACAGGGGCCCTATCAGCCCCAGCATTTT.

This clonotype was seen at least ten times. The CDR3 DNA follows: TGTGCCAGCAGCTTAAAGTTTTCGGGACAGGGAGGCGGTGAAGCTTTCTTT. Its protein is CASSLKFSGQGGGEAFF. The chain carries TRBV7-3 and TRBJ1-1, with 9 bases fitting TRBD1. Germline V gene lookup returns CDR1 SGHTA and CDR2 FQGTGA. CDR3 length: 17 amino acids. V was pared by 1 base and J by 7 bases, with 13 bases of the junction left unmatched.

With regard to this clonotype: A much larger clone sits a single nucleotide away, making a read error possible. This chain joins TRBV9 and TRBJ2-5, with TRBD1 matching over 7 bases. The CDR3 covers 15 residues. Germline values: CDR1 SGDLS, CDR2 YYNGEE. Germline trimming cut 0 bases from V and 4 bases from J; bases unmatched to any gene: 6. The CDR3 DNA sequence: TGTGCCAGCAGCGTAGGAGGGGGCACAGGAGAGACCCAGTACTTC. Translating it yields CASSVGGGTGETQYF.

There are many counts of this clonotype. The chain employs TRBV25-1 and TRBJ2-1; 7 bases map to TRBD2. This CDR3 is 16 amino acids long. Germline CDR1 reads MGHDK; CDR2 reads SYGVNS. The trim removed 3 bases at V and 4 bases at J, leaving 9 bases unmatched. The CDR3 protein is CASSDLTGTNYNEQFF. The CDR3 nucleotides read TGTGCCAGCAGTGACCTCACCGGGACTAATTACAATGAGCAGTTCTTC.

The sample holds many counts of this clonotype. The chain has TRBV29-1 and TRBJ1-1, with a tentative D call TRBD1 (5 bases). CDR3 size: 13 residues. The ends were cut back, 7 bases at V and 1 base at J, with 13 bases in the middle. Germline assignment: CDR1 SQVTM and CDR2 ANQGSEA. The CDR3 sequence: CSALQGTNTEAFF. CDR3 DNA sequence: TGCAGCGCGCTCCAAGGGACGAACACTGAAGCTTTCTTT.

This clonotype was recorded many times. This chain joins TRBV29-1 and TRBJ2-4, with D possibly matching TRBD1 (5 bases). CDR3 length: 14 residues. Trimming left V 6 bases short and J 0 bases short, with 12 bases between. Germline-derived CDR1 and CDR2 are SQVTM and ANQGSEA. CDR3 residues: CSVRTQLAKNIQYF. The CDR3, as DNA: TGCAGCGTAAGGACACAACTAGCCAAAAACATTCAGTACTTC.

This clonotype was recorded many times. The chain recombines TRBV7-9 with TRBJ2-1, with TRBD2 matching over 7 bases. The junction had 10 bases not matched to a gene; V was cut back by 11 bases and J by 6 bases. This CDR3 is built from 13 residues. The germline CDR1 and CDR2 sequences are SEHNR and FQNEAQ (reference sequence). The CDR3 nucleotides read TGTGCCGTGAACCAGGCTAGCGGCAATGAGCAGTTCTTC. Translating gives CAVNQASGNEQFF. Based on the CDR3 plus reference TRBV7-9 and TRBJ2-1, the full variable domain is DTGVSQNPRHKITKRGQNVTFRCDPISEHNRLYWYRQTLGQGPEFLTYFQNEAQLEKSRLLSDRFSAERPKGSFSTLEIQRTEQGDSAMYLCAVNQASGNEQFFGPGTRLTVL.

This clonotype was observed many times. The CDR3 sequence is CASSLGRDTYEQYF. The CDR3 nucleotides are TGCGCCAGCAGCTTGGGCCGGGACACCTACGAGCAGTACTTC. The chain couples TRBV5-1 to TRBJ2-7, with a tentative D call TRBD1 (6 bases). Germline assignment: CDR1 SGHRS and CDR2 YFSETQ. This CDR3 comprises 14 residues. Trimming pared 0 bases from V and 2 bases from J, leaving 9 bases between.

The rearrangement uses TRBV11-1 and TRBJ1-1; D gene ambiguous. The ends were cut back, 5 bases at V and 0 bases at J, with 10 bases in the middle. Germline V gene sequence: CDR1 SGHAT, CDR2 FQDESV (reference sequence). The CDR3 is 14 amino acids. The CDR3 region has the DNA TGTGCCAGCAGCCCCCAATCCATGAACACTGAAGCTTTCTTT. Translating it yields CASSPQSMNTEAFF.

The table lists this clonotype with many counts. V gene TRBV27 combines with J gene TRBJ2-5, with D maybe TRBD1 (6 bases). The CDR3 totals 15 residues. From germline, CDR1 is MNHEY and CDR2 SMNVEV (reference sequence). The germline V and J ends were trimmed by 5 bases and 7 bases, with 20 bases remaining between them. CDR3 sequence (DNA): TGTGCCAGCAGTCTAAAACAGGGTGGGGATATGACCCAGTACTTC. Residues: CASSLKQGGDMTQYF.

Many counts were recorded for this clonotype. The rearrangement links TRBV27 to TRBJ2-5; the match to TRBD1 covers 9 bases. The germline V gene encodes CDR1 MNHEY and CDR2 SMNVEV (reference sequence). CDR3 size: 14 residues. V lost 0 bases to trimming and J lost 4 bases; unmatched junction nucleotides: 0. The CDR3 sequence is CASSLSTGGETQYF. CDR3 nucleotides: TGTGCCAGCAGTTTATCGACAGGGGGAGAGACCCAGTACTTC.

This clonotype has ten or more counts. The chain is built from TRBV29-1 and TRBJ2-7, with 10 bases aligning to TRBD1. The CDR3 sequence is 16 residues long. Germline V gene sequence: CDR1 SQVTM, CDR2 ANQGSEA. V gave up 4 bases and J gave up 4 bases; unmatched junction bases: 13. CDR3 sequence (DNA): TGCAGCGTTGCCTCAAGGGACAGGGGCACTGGGTACGAGCAGTACTTC. It codes for CSVASRDRGTGYEQYF.

V usage is TRBV5-6 and J usage is TRBJ2-3; 10 bases agree with TRBD2. This CDR3 spans 18 amino acids. Trimming removed 1 base from V and 2 bases from J; junction bases left unmatched: 10. CDR1 and CDR2 from the germline V gene are SGHDT and YYEEEE. This CDR3 reads CASSLYGRTSGDTDTQYF. The CDR3 nucleotides are TGTGCCAGCAGCTTGTACGGCCGGACTAGCGGAGACACAGATACGCAGTATTTT. Full variable domain (rest looked up from reference TRBV5-6 and TRBJ2-3): DAGVTQSPTHLIKTRGQQVTLRCSPKSGHDTVSWYQQALGQGPQFIFQYYEEEERQRGNFPDRFSGHQFPNYSSELNVNALLLGDSALYLCASSLYGRTSGDTDTQYFGPGTRLTVL.

In its sample, this clonotype was seen many times. The chain uses TRBV4-2 and TRBJ2-2; 8 bases are shared with TRBD2. There are 15 residues in the CDR3. Per the germline V gene, CDR1 is LGHNA and CDR2 is YNFKEQ. With 2 bases clipped from V and 5 bases from J, the junction kept 4 bases outside the gene matches. The CDR3 region is CASSQPGLETGELFF. Here the CDR3 DNA reads TGTGCCAGCAGCCAACCGGGACTAGAGACCGGGGAGCTGTTTTTT.

This clonotype appeared many times. The chain recombines TRBV6-2 or TRBV6-3 with TRBJ2-1; 9 bases are a match to TRBD2. Trimming at V came to 6 bases and at J to 3 bases, leaving 12 bases not matched to a gene. CDR3 length equals 17 residues. The germline V gene encodes CDR1 MNHEY and CDR2 SVGEGT. The CDR3 here is CASRGVTSGRIYNEQFF. The CDR3 nucleotides read TGTGCCAGCAGGGGGGTCACAAGCGGGAGGATCTACAATGAGCAGTTCTTC.